This entry is about one T cell receptor beta chain. Its antigen remains unknown. The data were taken from a study of blood T cells in healthy people across ages. The CDR3 runs 18 residues. Unmatched junction bases numbered 14, after V lost 2 bases and J lost 5 bases. Germline V gene sequence: CDR1 MNHEY, CDR2 SMNVEV (reference sequence). With a J-beta primer mix and a sample-barcoded 5' primer, a second PCR ran about 6 to 11 cycles. Individual samples furnished no less than 2.5 million CDR3-containing paired-end reads apiece. TCRdb reprocessed the 5' RACE reads via MiXCR and lists one record per CDR3 protein. This table holds around 1,000,000 distinct CDR3 sequences, about 25% found once. General study points: Long-lived and aged donors differed, with more naive CD4+ cells and higher diversity in the long-lived.

PBMCs numbering at least 6 million were isolated per sample. These records were also assigned to another study, of T cells of mothers and their children. This second study says: Roughly six children and their three healthy Caucasian mothers were the donors.

Sample: blood. This receptor was obtained from a girl aged 2-10 years in good health. This rearrangement joins TRBV27 to TRBJ1-1; 10 bases fit TRBD1. The CDR3 DNA reads as TGTGCCAGCAGTTTAAACTTATACCGGGACAGGGGTCAAACTGAAGCTTTCTTT. This encodes CASSLNLYRDRGQTEAFF.